The next 15 T cell receptor beta chains were all read from a single sample in a study of T cell responses to AZD1222 COVID-19 vaccine. The repertoire was sequenced with immunoSEQ multiplex PCR; TCRdb's copy has only in-frame clones and lacks some. The table has approximately 85,000 clones, 86% seen once. The sequencing here drew on peripheral blood, taken on day 0 of AZD1222 vaccination. These TCRs come from an adult in good health.

V and J are TRBV7-2 and TRBJ2-1; 7 nucleotides match TRBD2. The CDR3 length is 16 residues. The trim removed 6 bases at V and 0 bases at J, leaving 8 bases unmatched. The germline CDR1 and CDR2 sequences are SGHTA and FQGNSA. The CDR3 protein is CASRPPGGSSYNEQFF. The CDR3 coding sequence is TGTGCCAGCAGGCCCCCCGGCGGGAGCTCCTACAATGAGCAGTTCTTC. The full variable domain, in which reference TRBV7-2 and TRBJ2-1 provide the parts outside the CDR3, is GAGVSQSPSNKVTEKGKDVELRCDPISGHTALYWYRQSLGQGLEFLIYFQGNSAPDKSGLPSDRFSAERTGGSVSTLTIQRTQQEDSAVYLCASRPPGGSSYNEQFFGPGTRLTVL.

This sequence joins TRBV10-3 and TRBJ2-5; 7 nucleotides agree with TRBD2. Germline lookup yields CDR1 ENHRY and CDR2 SYGVKD. The CDR3 is 13 amino acids. V lost 3 bases, J lost 3 bases, and 1 base stayed unmatched. The chain's CDR3 is CAISDGRKETQYF. CDR3 in DNA: TGTGCCATCAGTGACGGGAGGAAAGAGACCCAGTACTTC.

The V gene is TRBV24-1, the J gene TRBJ2-3; 8 nucleotides align to TRBD1. CDR1 and CDR2 (germline): KGHDR, SFDVKD. The CDR3 runs to 16 residues. V lost 4 bases, J lost 0 bases, and 5 bases stayed unmatched. This CDR3 is CATSDAGGTSTDTQYF. CDR3 nucleotide sequence: TGTGCCACCAGTGACGCAGGGGGCACGAGCACAGATACGCAGTATTTT.

The chain couples TRBV12-3 or TRBV12-4 to TRBJ1-1, with no clear D. Between the trimmed V and J ends, which lost 3 bases and 4 bases, there was a span of 9 bases. This CDR3 has 13 amino acids. CDR3 protein: CASSLREVTEAFF. CDR3 sequence (DNA): TGTGCCAGCAGTTTGCGGGAAGTCACTGAAGCTTTCTTT.

This clone was detected once. The chain couples TRBV6-5 to TRBJ1-6, with 8 bases lining up with TRBD1. Germline CDR1 and CDR2: MNHEY and SVGAGI. With V trimmed by 6 bases and J by 8 bases, 6 bases remained unmatched. The CDR3 totals 14 residues. The DNA for the CDR3 is TGTGCCAGCAGGAGACAGACAGGGGATTCACCCCTCCACTTT. Translation: CASRRQTGDSPLHF.

This chain links TRBV4-3 with TRBJ2-1; the D gene is possibly TRBD1 (6 bases). The CDR3 is made up of 13 amino acids. V was cut by 0 bases and J by 7 bases, with 7 bases left in between. Germline V lookup: CDR1 LGHNA, CDR2 YSLEER. The chain's CDR3 is CASSQEGGNEQFF. The DNA of the CDR3 is TGCGCCAGCAGCCAAGAAGGGGGAAATGAGCAGTTCTTC.

CDR3 DNA sequence: TGCAGCGCAGGGCAGGCTTTCTTT. Translated: CSAGQAFF. V gene TRBV29-1 combines with J gene TRBJ1-1, with D possibly TRBD1 on 5 matching bases. With 7 bases removed from V and 11 bases from J, the gap between germline ends came to 8 bases. The CDR3 length is 8 residues. Germline lookup yields CDR1 SQVTM and CDR2 ANQGSEA.

The chain uses TRBV12-1 and TRBJ2-1; no check of the table's D call, TRBD1, against the DNA was made. TRBV12-1 represents a pseudogene. The CDR3 runs 16 residues. In DNA, the CDR3 is TGTGCCAGCAGCTCCACGGACAGGGATTCCCCGAATGAGCAGTTCTTC. Its translation is CASSSTDRDSPNEQFF.

The CDR3 here is CASSESPNYGYTF. The DNA for the CDR3 is TGTGCCAGCAGTGAGTCCCCAAACTATGGCTACACCTTC. The chain links TRBV2 to TRBJ1-2; D gene ambiguous. V shed 3 bases and J shed 2 bases, with 7 bases lying between them. Per the germline V gene, CDR1 is SNHLY and CDR2 is FYNNEI. This CDR3 has 13 amino acids.

This rearrangement joins TRBV5-1 to TRBJ1-2; D uncertain. This CDR3 contains 15 residues. Germline CDR1 and CDR2: SGHRS and YFSETQ. V lost 0 bases and J lost 0, with 9 bases in between. For the CDR3, the DNA is TGCGCCAGCAGCTTGGGAGGGTCCGCTAACTATGGCTACACCTTC. Amino acids: CASSLGGSANYGYTF. Together with reference TRBV5-1 and TRBJ1-2, the CDR3 gives the full variable domain: KAGVTQTPRYLIKTRGQQVTLSCSPISGHRSVSWYQQTPGQGLQFLFEYFSETQRNKGNFPGRFSGRQFSNSRSEMNVSTLELGDSALYLCASSLGGSANYGYTFGSGTRLTVV.

The rearrangement joins TRBV21-1 to TRBJ1-5. TRBV21-1 is listed as a pseudogene. The CDR3 is made up of 16 amino acids. DNA of the CDR3: TGTGCCAGCAGCAAAGAGGGCTCCTTGGGCAATCAGCCCCAGCATTTT. Translation: CASSKEGSLGNQPQHF.

The chain recombines TRBV6-1 with TRBJ1-2; D is perhaps TRBD1 (6 bases). This CDR3 contains 17 residues. Between the trimmed V and J ends, which lost 0 bases and 0 bases, there was a span of 14 bases. Germline CDR1 and CDR2: MNHNS and SASEGT. The CDR3 loop is CASSEAADRSSNYGYTF. CDR3 in DNA: TGTGCCAGCAGTGAAGCGGCTGACAGGTCCTCTAACTATGGCTACACCTTC.

The V call is TRBV18, the J call TRBJ1-5; possible D gene TRBD1, 5 bases. There are 15 residues in the CDR3. Looked up from germline, CDR1 is KGHSH and CDR2 is LQKENI. V lost 2 bases to trimming and J lost 0 bases, with 8 bases between them. Here the CDR3 DNA reads TGTGCCAGCTCACCAGGGGGTGGTAGCAATCAGCCCCAGCATTTT. It codes for CASSPGGGSNQPQHF.

This clone was counted a few times. The genes are TRBV19 and TRBJ2-1; D unresolved. V gave up 4 bases and J gave up 9 bases, with 10 bases separating them. Germline V CDR1 and CDR2: LNHDA, SQIVND (reference sequence). The CDR3 loop spans 12 amino acids. As DNA, the CDR3 is TGTGCCAGTAGTAAAATATTAAGTGAGCAGTTCTTC. It encodes CASSKILSEQFF. The variable domain in full, with the rest retrieved from reference TRBV19 and TRBJ2-1, is DGGITQSPKYLFRKEGQNVTLSCEQNLNHDAMYWYRQDPGQGLRLIYYSQIVNDFQKGDIAEGYSVSREKKESFPLTVTSAQKNPTAFYLCASSKILSEQFFGPGTRLTVL.

The rearrangement uses TRBV19 and TRBJ1-2; D gene unclear. V was trimmed by 2 bases and J by 7 bases, leaving 5 bases between them. The CDR3 has 11 residues. Germline loops: CDR1 LNHDA, CDR2 SQIVND (reference sequence). This chain's CDR3 is CASSIMGGYTF. CDR3 DNA: TGTGCCAGTAGTATAATGGGTGGCTACACCTTC.